This T cell receptor (beta chain) emerged from a study of OX40 agonist ivuxolimab in advanced cancers. Study as a whole: Hepatocellular carcinoma, melanoma, renal cell or head and neck cancer was diagnosed in the dose-escalation patients. Participants averaged approximately 65 years of age (range roughly 23 to 90) and were around 83% male. Points from the study as a whole: In a subset of nonresponders, normalized T-cell clonal expansion was also low.

TCRdb's copy holds only in-frame clones and misses some; the assay was immunoSEQ multiplex PCR. The sample lists 60,000 to 85,000 clones; over 75% were seen once. Of note for this clone: Its antigen is unknown.

This CDR3 is 14 amino acids long. Germline CDR1 reads LGHNA; CDR2 reads YNFKEQ. Trimming removed 1 base at V and 9 bases at J, with 15 bases between. Sequences were derived from CD4+ or CD8+ T cells sorted from blood, sampled in a trial of the OX40 agonist ivuxolimab. The chain links TRBV4-2 to TRBJ1-1; no firm D call. This TCR derives from an adult with an advanced solid tumor such as melanoma, head and neck, liver or kidney cancer. The CDR3 region has the DNA TGTGCCAGCAGCCAAGCGAAGAAACGGTCAAAAGCTTTCTTT. As protein: CASSQAKKRSKAFF.